Listed below are T cell receptor beta chains from one sample, sequenced in a study of shared clonotypes between healthy human individuals. Libraries were prepared by immunoSEQ multiplex PCR; TCRdb keeps only in-frame clonotypes and omits some of them. The table has around 500,000 clones, more than 75% seen once; the top ten hold around 12%. Sample: PBMCs. The source of these receptors is a woman aged 40 to 50 in good health. Some clones in this sample may be carry-over from other donors' samples. Each CDR3 is given with its conserved first and last residue. Each record gives: V gene, clone size, J gene, D gene, CDR3 protein, CDR3 DNA. A D gene is named only where the DNA matches it firmly. Not all rows give a size; the values are once, few, many and, for expanded clones, a class.

V: TRBV30
size: NA
J: TRBJ1-6
D: TRBD1
CDR3: CAWSAPGGGNNSPLHF
DNA: TGTGCCTGGAGTGCTCCAGGGGGAGGTAACAATTCACCCCTCCACTTT

V: TRBV5-1
size: NA
J: TRBJ2-7
D: TRBD1
CDR3: CASSSQLDRADEQYF
DNA: TGCGCCAGCAGCTCCCAACTCGACAGGGCGGACGAGCAGTACTTC

V: TRBV7-9
size: NA
J: TRBJ2-7
D: NA
CDR3: CASSSVGLTYEQYF
DNA: TGTGCCAGCAGCTCCGTGGGGTTGACCTACGAGCAGTACTTC

V: TRBV6-5
size: NA
J: TRBJ1-1
D: NA
CDR3: CASSSGTPDTEAFF
DNA: TGTGCCAGCAGCTCAGGGACGCCTGACACTGAAGCTTTCTTT

V: TRBV4-3
size: once
J: TRBJ2-7
D: TRBD2
CDR3: CASSQVGAGGPYEQYF
DNA: TGCGCCAGCAGCCAAGTGGGAGCGGGAGGGCCGTACGAGCAGTACTTC

V: TRBV30
size: NA
J: TRBJ2-7
D: TRBD1
CDR3: CALRDRAVWTYEQYF
DNA: TGTGCCCTGCGGGACAGGGCCGTTTGGACCTACGAGCAGTACTTC

V: TRBV7-8
size: NA
J: TRBJ2-7
D: NA
CDR3: CASSLRTGYYEQYF
DNA: TGTGCCAGCAGCTTACGAACGGGATACTACGAGCAGTACTTC

V: TRBV2
size: few
J: TRBJ2-7
D: NA
CDR3: CASMAQRKEQYF
DNA: TGTGCCAGCATGGCACAGAGGAAAGAGCAGTACTTC

V: TRBV7-2
size: NA
J: TRBJ2-1
D: TRBD2
CDR3: CASSLVGLGDSSYNEQFF
DNA: TGTGCCAGCAGCTTAGTTGGACTAGGGGATTCGTCCTACAATGAGCAGTTCTTC

V: TRBV11-1
size: NA
J: TRBJ2-3
D: TRBD1
CDR3: CASSPGQGFTDTQYF
DNA: TGTGCCAGCAGCCCAGGACAGGGCTTCACAGATACGCAGTATTTT

V: TRBV2
size: NA
J: TRBJ1-1
D: NA
CDR3: CASSGQANTEAFF
DNA: TGTGCCAGCAGTGGTCAGGCGAACACTGAAGCTTTCTTT

V: TRBV6-1
size: NA
J: TRBJ2-5
D: TRBD2
CDR3: CASSTSGIQETQYF
DNA: TGTGCCAGCAGTACTAGCGGGATCCAAGAGACCCAGTACTTC

V: TRBV10-3
size: NA
J: TRBJ2-5
D: NA
CDR3: CAASGGRQETQYF
DNA: TGTGCAGCGTCTGGCGGGCGACAAGAGACCCAGTACTTC

V: TRBV19
size: NA
J: TRBJ2-1
D: TRBD2
CDR3: CATSAGGYEQFF
DNA: TGTGCCACTTCCGCGGGGGGCTATGAGCAGTTCTTC

V: TRBV30
size: few
J: TRBJ2-5
D: NA
CDR3: CAWSVQAGRATQYF
DNA: TGTGCCTGGAGTGTACAGGCAGGGCGGGCGACCCAGTACTTC

V: TRBV6-5
size: NA
J: TRBJ1-3
D: NA
CDR3: CASRRTLGNTIYF
DNA: TGTGCCAGCCGAAGGACTCTTGGAAACACCATATATTTT

V: TRBV7-2
size: NA
J: TRBJ2-5
D: TRBD2
CDR3: CASSRTGTRFGETQYF
DNA: TGTGCCAGCAGCAGAACCGGGACTAGGTTTGGGGAGACCCAGTACTTC

V: TRBV27
size: many
J: TRBJ2-3
D: NA
CDR3: CASSLSDPSTDTQYF
DNA: TGTGCCAGCAGTCTGTCCGACCCGAGCACAGATACGCAGTATTTT

V: TRBV5-4
size: NA
J: TRBJ2-3
D: TRBD2
CDR3: CASSLFLAGLTDTQYF
DNA: TGTGCCAGCAGCTTGTTTCTAGCGGGGTTGACAGATACGCAGTATTTT

V: TRBV11-3
size: once
J: TRBJ2-2
D: NA
CDR3: CASSFRHANTGELFF
DNA: TGTGCCAGCAGCTTCCGACACGCGAACACCGGGGAGCTGTTTTTT

V: TRBV5-1
size: NA
J: TRBJ1-1
D: NA
CDR3: CASTGPNGALAQTEAFF
DNA: TGCGCCTCGACCGGGCCTAACGGGGCCTTGGCCCAAACTGAAGCTTTCTTT

V: TRBV30
size: few
J: TRBJ2-7
D: TRBD1
CDR3: CAWISLQGAFYEQYF
DNA: TGTGCCTGGATATCCCTGCAGGGGGCTTTTTACGAGCAGTACTTC

V: TRBV18
size: NA
J: TRBJ2-7
D: NA
CDR3: CASSPRRGSYEQYF
DNA: TGTGCCAGCTCACCCCGGCGGGGTTCCTACGAGCAGTACTTC

V: TRBV11-3
size: NA
J: TRBJ1-1
D: TRBD1
CDR3: CASSLGQGMDTEAFF
DNA: TGTGCCAGCAGCTTAGGACAGGGTATGGACACTGAAGCTTTCTTT

V: TRBV6-5
size: NA
J: TRBJ2-2
D: TRBD1
CDR3: CASSPGGANTGELFF
DNA: TGTGCCAGCAGTCCAGGGGGCGCGAACACCGGGGAGCTGTTTTTT

V: TRBV18
size: once
J: TRBJ2-2
D: TRBD2
CDR3: CASSPSYAGGDTGELFF
DNA: TGTGCCAGCTCACCTTCGTACGCGGGAGGGGACACCGGGGAGCTGTTTTTT

V: TRBV7-9
size: NA
J: TRBJ1-3
D: NA
CDR3: CASSLGGGNTIYF
DNA: TGTGCCAGCAGCCTAGGTGGTGGAAACACCATATATTTT

V: TRBV28
size: few
J: TRBJ1-3
D: NA
CDR3: CASSLEQGLSGNTIYF
DNA: TGTGCCAGCAGTTTAGAACAGGGCCTCTCTGGAAACACCATATATTTT

V: TRBV19
size: NA
J: TRBJ2-1
D: NA
CDR3: CATRGAAHYNEQFF
DNA: TGTGCCACTCGGGGAGCGGCACATTACAATGAGCAGTTCTTC

V: TRBV13
size: NA
J: TRBJ1-2
D: TRBD1
CDR3: CASSWTGGVRVGGYTF
DNA: TGTGCCAGCAGCTGGACAGGGGGCGTCCGGGTGGGTGGCTACACCTTC

V: TRBV4-1
size: NA
J: TRBJ2-7
D: NA
CDR3: CASSLGVAGSYEQYF
DNA: TGCGCCAGCAGCCTAGGGGTGGCGGGATCCTACGAGCAGTACTTC

V: TRBV5-8
size: NA
J: TRBJ2-1
D: NA
CDR3: CASSFGVTLYNEQFF
DNA: TGTGCCAGCAGCTTTGGTGTGACATTATACAATGAGCAGTTCTTC

V: TRBV27
size: NA
J: TRBJ1-2
D: NA
CDR3: CASSLDRRRYGYTF
DNA: TGTGCCAGCAGTCTCGACAGGAGACGCTATGGCTACACCTTC

V: TRBV7-9
size: NA
J: TRBJ2-3
D: TRBD2
CDR3: CASSPQGLAGGDTQYF
DNA: TGTGCCAGCAGCCCACAAGGACTAGCGGGAGGAGATACGCAGTATTTT

V: TRBV19
size: NA
J: TRBJ2-5
D: NA
CDR3: CASSILLGGAETQYF
DNA: TGTGCCAGTAGTATCCTACTGGGTGGGGCGGAGACCCAGTACTTC

V: TRBV16
size: NA
J: TRBJ2-1
D: TRBD1
CDR3: CASSQSTGGVYNEQFF
DNA: TGTGCCAGCAGCCAATCGACAGGGGGGGTTTACAATGAGCAGTTCTTC

V: TRBV2
size: NA
J: TRBJ2-1
D: NA
CDR3: CASSALGGQFF
DNA: TGTGCCAGCAGTGCGCTGGGGGGGCAGTTCTTC

V: TRBV27
size: NA
J: TRBJ2-4
D: TRBD1
CDR3: CASNLHLDRASNIQYF
DNA: TGTGCCAGCAATTTGCACTTGGACAGGGCCTCAAACATTCAGTACTTC

V: TRBV5-4
size: NA
J: TRBJ2-4
D: NA
CDR3: CASSLGGGMDGIQYF
DNA: TGTGCCAGCAGCCTAGGCGGCGGGATGGACGGCATTCAGTACTTC

V: TRBV28
size: NA
J: TRBJ2-5
D: TRBD2
CDR3: CASSLSASGKQYF
DNA: TGTGCCAGCAGTCTTTCGGCTAGCGGGAAGCAGTACTTC

V: TRBV6-5
size: NA
J: TRBJ2-3
D: TRBD1
CDR3: CASSYPRDRANTQYF
DNA: TGTGCCAGCAGTTACCCCCGGGACAGGGCGAATACGCAGTATTTT

V: TRBV7-9
size: NA
J: TRBJ2-1
D: TRBD2
CDR3: CASSLGRAGGPEQFF
DNA: TGTGCCAGCAGCTTAGGCCGAGCGGGAGGGCCTGAGCAGTTCTTC

V: TRBV28
size: NA
J: TRBJ2-1
D: NA
CDR3: CASRGDNSFSSSQANEQFF
DNA: TGTGCCAGCAGGGGGGACAATAGTTTCTCCTCTAGCCAAGCCAATGAGCAGTTCTTC